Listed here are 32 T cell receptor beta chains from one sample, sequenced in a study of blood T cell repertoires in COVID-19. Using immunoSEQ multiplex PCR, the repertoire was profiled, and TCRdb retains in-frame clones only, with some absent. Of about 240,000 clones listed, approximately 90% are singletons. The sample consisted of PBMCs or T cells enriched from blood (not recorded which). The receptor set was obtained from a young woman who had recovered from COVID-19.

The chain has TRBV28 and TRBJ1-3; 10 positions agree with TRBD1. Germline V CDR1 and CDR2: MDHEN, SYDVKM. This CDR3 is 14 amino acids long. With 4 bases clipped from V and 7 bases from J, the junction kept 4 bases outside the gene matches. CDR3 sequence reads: CASSWRQGANTIYF. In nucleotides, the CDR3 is TGTGCCAGCAGTTGGAGACAGGGGGCGAACACCATATATTTT.

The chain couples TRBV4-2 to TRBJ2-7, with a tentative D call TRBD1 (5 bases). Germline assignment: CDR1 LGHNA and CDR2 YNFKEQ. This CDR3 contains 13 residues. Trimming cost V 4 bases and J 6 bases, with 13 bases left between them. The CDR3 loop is CASSPGHLPEQYF. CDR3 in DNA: TGTGCCAGCAGCCCCGGACACCTTCCCGAGCAGTACTTC.

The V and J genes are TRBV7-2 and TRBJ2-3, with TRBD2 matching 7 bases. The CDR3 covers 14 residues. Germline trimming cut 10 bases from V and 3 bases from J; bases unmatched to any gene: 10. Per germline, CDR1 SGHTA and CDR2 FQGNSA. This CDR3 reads CATILALGTDTQYF. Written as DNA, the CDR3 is TGTGCCACCATACTAGCGTTAGGGACAGATACGCAGTATTTT. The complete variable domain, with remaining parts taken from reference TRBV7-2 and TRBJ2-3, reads GAGVSQSPSNKVTEKGKDVELRCDPISGHTALYWYRQSLGQGLEFLIYFQGNSAPDKSGLPSDRFSAERTGGSVSTLTIQRTQQEDSAVYLCATILALGTDTQYFGPGTRLTVL.

The CDR3 nucleotides are TGTGCCAGCAGCCCGGGGGGCGCTAATGAAAAACTGTTTTTT. Residues: CASSPGGANEKLFF. This chain joins TRBV7-2 and TRBJ1-4, with D possibly matching TRBD1 (6 bases). The germline V gene has CDR1 SGHTA and CDR2 FQGNSA. The CDR3 covers 14 residues. V gave up 5 bases and J gave up 3 bases, with 10 bases separating them.

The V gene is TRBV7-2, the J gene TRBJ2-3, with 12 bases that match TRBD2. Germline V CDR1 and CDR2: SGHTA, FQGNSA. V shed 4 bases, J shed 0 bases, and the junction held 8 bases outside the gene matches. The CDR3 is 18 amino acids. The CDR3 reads CASSSPLLAGGSTDTQYF. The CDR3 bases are TGTGCCAGCAGCTCGCCCCTACTAGCGGGAGGCAGCACAGATACGCAGTATTTT.

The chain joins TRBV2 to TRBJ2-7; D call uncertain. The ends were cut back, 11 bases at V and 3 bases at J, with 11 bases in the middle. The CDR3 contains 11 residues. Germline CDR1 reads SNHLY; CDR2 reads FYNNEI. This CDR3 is CAGTADYEQYF. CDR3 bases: TGTGCCGGTACAGCCGACTACGAGCAGTACTTC. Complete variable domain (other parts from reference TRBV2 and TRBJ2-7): EPEVTQTPSHQVTQMGQEVILRCVPISNHLYFYWYRQILGQKVEFLVSFYNNEISEKSEIFDDQFSVERPDGSNFTLKIRSTKLEDSAMYFCAGTADYEQYFGPGTRLTVT.

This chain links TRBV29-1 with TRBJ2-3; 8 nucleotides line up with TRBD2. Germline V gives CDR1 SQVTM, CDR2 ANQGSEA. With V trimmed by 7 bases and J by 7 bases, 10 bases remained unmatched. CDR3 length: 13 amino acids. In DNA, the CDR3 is TGCAGCGGTCGGGGGGGGGAGAGAAATACGCAGTATTTT. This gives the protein CSGRGGERNTQYF.

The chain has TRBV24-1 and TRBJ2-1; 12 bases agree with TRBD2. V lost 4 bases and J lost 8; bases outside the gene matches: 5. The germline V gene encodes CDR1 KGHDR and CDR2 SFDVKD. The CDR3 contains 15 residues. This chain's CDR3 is CATSETSGSRDEQFF. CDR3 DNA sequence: TGTGCCACCAGTGAGACTAGCGGGAGTCGGGATGAGCAGTTCTTC.

CDR3 sequence reads: CASSLDREGHGYTF. The CDR3 nucleotides are TGTGCCAGCAGCTTGGACAGGGAAGGCCATGGCTACACCTTC. The J gene is TRBJ1-2, the V gene TRBV11-3; 8 positions match TRBD1. With V trimmed by 3 bases and J by 6 bases, 6 bases remained unmatched. The germline gives CDR1 SGHNT, CDR2 YENEEA. This CDR3 is built from 14 residues.

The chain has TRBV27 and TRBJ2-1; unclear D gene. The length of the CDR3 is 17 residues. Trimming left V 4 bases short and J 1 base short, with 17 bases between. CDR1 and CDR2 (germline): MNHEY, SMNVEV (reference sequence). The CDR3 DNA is TGTGCCAGCAGTTCCACGACTTTTCCCTCTTCCTACAATGAGCAGTTCTTC. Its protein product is CASSSTTFPSSYNEQFF.

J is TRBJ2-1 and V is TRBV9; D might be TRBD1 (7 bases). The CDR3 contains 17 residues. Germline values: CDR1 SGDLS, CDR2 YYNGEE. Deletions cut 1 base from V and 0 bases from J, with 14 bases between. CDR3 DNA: TGTGCCAGCAGCGTACGGTCAGGGGGGAGCTCCTACAATGAGCAGTTCTTC. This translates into CASSVRSGGSSYNEQFF.

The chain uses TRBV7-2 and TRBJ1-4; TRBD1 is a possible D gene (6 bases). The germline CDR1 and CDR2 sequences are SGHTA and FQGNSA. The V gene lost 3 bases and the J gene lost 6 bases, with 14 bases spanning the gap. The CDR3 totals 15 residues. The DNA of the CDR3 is TGTGCCAGCAGCTTGTCAAGAGGGGGACATGAAAAACTGTTTTTT. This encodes CASSLSRGGHEKLFF.

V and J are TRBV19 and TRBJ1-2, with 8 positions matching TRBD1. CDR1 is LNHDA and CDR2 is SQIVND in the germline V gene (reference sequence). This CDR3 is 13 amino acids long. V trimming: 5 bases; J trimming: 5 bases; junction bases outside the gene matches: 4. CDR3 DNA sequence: TGTGCCAGTAGTTACGGGACAGGATATGGCTACACCTTC. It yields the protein CASSYGTGYGYTF.

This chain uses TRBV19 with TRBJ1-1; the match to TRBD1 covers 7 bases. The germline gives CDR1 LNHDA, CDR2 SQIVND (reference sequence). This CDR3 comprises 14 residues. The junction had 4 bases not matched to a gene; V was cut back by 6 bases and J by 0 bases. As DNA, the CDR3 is TGTGCCAGTAGCTTGACAGGGCTGAACACTGAAGCTTTCTTT. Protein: CASSLTGLNTEAFF.

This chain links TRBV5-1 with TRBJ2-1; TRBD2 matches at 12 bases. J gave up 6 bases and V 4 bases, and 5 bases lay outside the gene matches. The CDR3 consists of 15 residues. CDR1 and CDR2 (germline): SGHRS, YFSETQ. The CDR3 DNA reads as TGCGCCAGCAGCCGACTAGCGGGAGAAGTCAATGAGCAGTTCTTC. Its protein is CASSRLAGEVNEQFF.

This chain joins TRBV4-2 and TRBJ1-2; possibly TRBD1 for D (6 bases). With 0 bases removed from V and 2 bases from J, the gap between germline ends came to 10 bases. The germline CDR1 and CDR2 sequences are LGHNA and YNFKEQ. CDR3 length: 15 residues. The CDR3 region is CASSQDLRGNYGYTF. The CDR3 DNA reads TGTGCCAGCAGCCAAGATTTAAGGGGGAACTATGGCTACACCTTC.

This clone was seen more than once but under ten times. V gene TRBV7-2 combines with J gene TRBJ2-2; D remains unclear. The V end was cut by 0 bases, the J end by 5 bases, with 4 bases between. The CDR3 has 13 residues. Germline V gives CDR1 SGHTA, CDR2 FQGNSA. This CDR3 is CASSLARTGELFF. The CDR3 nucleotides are TGTGCCAGCAGCTTAGCCCGGACCGGGGAGCTGTTTTTT.

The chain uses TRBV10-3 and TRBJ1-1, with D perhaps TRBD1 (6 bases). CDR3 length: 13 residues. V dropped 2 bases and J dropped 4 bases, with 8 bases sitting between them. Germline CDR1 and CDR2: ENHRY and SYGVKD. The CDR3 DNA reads TGTGCCATCAGTGAGGCCAGGGGCACTGAAGCTTTCTTT. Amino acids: CAISEARGTEAFF.

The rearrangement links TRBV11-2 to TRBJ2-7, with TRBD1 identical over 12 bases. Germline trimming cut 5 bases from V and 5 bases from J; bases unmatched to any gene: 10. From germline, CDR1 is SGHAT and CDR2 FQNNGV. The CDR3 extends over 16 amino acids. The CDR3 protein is CASSQNRDRGPHEQYF. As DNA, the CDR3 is TGTGCCAGCAGCCAAAACCGGGACAGGGGGCCCCACGAGCAGTACTTC.

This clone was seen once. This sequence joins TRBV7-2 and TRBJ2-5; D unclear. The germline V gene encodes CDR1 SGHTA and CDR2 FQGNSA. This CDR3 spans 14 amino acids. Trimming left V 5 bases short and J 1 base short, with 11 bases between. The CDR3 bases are TGTGCCAGCAGCCCAAGCCCGGGCCAAGAGACCCAGTACTTC. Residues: CASSPSPGQETQYF.

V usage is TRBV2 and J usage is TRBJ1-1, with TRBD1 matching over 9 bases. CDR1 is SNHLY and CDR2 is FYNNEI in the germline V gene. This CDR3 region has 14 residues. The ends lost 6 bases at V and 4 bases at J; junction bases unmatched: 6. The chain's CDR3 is CASSPGQGSTEAFF. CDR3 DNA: TGTGCCAGCAGCCCCGGACAGGGGTCCACTGAAGCTTTCTTT.

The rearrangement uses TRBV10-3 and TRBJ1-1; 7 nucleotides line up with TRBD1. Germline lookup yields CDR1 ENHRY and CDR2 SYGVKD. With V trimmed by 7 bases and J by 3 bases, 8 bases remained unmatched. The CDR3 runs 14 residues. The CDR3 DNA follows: TGTGCCATCACCTTGACAGGGTTAGACACTGAAGCTTTCTTT. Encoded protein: CAITLTGLDTEAFF.

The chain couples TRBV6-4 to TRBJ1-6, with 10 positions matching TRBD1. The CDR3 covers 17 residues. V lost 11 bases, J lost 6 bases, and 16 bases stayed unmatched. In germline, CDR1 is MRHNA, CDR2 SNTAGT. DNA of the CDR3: TGTGCCGGGGGTTTTCAGGACAGGGGGATCCCTAATTCACCCCTCCACTTT. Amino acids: CAGGFQDRGIPNSPLHF.

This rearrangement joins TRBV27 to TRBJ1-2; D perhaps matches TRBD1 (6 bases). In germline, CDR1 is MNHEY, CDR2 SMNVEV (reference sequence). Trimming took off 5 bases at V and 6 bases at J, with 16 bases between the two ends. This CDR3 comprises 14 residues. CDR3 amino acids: CASSDRGARDGYTF. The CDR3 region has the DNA TGTGCCAGCAGTGATCGGGGGGCGCGAGATGGCTACACCTTC.

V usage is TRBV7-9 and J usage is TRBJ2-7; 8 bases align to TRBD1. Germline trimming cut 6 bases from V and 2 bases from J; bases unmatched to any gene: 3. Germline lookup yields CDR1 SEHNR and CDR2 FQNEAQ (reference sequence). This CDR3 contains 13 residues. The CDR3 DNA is TGTGCCAGCAGGACAGGGGCGGCCTACGAGCAGTACTTC. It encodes CASRTGAAYEQYF.

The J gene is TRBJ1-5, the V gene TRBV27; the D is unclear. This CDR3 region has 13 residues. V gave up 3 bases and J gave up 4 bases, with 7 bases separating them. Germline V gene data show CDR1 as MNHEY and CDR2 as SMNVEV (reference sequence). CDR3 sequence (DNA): TGTGCCAGCAGTTTGGCGGGGAATCAGCCCCAGCATTTT. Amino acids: CASSLAGNQPQHF.

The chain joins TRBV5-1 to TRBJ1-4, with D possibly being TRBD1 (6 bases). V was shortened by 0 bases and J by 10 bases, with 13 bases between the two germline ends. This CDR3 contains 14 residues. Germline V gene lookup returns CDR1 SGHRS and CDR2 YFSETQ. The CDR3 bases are TGCGCCAGCAGCTTGGACAGGGACCGCGGAAAACTGTTTTTT. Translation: CASSLDRDRGKLFF.

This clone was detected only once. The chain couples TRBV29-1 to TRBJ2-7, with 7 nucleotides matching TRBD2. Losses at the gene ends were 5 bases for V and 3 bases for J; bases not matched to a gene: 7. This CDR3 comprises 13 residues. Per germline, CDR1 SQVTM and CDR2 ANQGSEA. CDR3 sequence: CSVSREGLYEQYF. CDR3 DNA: TGCAGCGTTTCAAGGGAGGGCCTCTACGAGCAGTACTTC.

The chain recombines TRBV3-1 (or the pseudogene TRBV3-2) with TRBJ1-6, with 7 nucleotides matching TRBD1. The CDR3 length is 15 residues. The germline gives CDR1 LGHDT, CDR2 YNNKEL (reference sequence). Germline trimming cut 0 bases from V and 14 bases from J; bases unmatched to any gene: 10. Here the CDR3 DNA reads TGTGCCAGCAGCCAAGATCCCGGGACAGAATTAGCCCTCCACTTT. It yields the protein CASSQDPGTELALHF.

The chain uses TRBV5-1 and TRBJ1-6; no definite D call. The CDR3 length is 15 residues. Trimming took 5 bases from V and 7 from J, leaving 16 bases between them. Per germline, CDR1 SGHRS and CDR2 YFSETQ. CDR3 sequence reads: CASRSESAGNSPLHF. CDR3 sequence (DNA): TGCGCCAGCAGGTCAGAATCGGCCGGGAATTCACCCCTCCACTTT.

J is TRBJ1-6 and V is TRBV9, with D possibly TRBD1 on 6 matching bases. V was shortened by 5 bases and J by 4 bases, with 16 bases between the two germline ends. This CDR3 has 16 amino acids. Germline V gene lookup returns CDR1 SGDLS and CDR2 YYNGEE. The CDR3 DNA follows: TGTGCCAGCAGTAACCTGCATCAGGGGTATAATTCACCCCTCCACTTT. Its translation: CASSNLHQGYNSPLHF.

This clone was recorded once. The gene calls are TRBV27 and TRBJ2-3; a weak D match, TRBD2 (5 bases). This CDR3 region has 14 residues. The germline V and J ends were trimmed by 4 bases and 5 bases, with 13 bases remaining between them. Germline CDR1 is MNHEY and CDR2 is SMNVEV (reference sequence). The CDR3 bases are TGTGCCAGCAGTTGGGCGGGCTCGGTAGATACGCAGTATTTT. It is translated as CASSWAGSVDTQYF.